A single T cell receptor beta chain is shown here with its context. This clonotype came up many times. Which antigen it targets is not known. Nothing much larger sits one base from this clone, and base qualities are not available. Receptor libraries were prepared by 5' RACE. Reads for this sample came from an Illumina HiSeq 2500. A second PCR of roughly 7 to 12 cycles was run with a J-beta primer mix and a sample-barcoded 5' primer. A template-switch 5' adaptor carrying 12 random nucleotides introduced a unique molecular identifier onto each TCR beta cDNA molecule. At least 2.5 million CDR3-containing paired-end reads were obtained from each sample. The Mint cDNA synthesis kit, primed by a TRBC-specific oligonucleotide, was used to synthesize first-strand cDNA from all RNA. All cDNA was treated with uracil-DNA glycosylase and then went through a first 18-cycle PCR with the universal primers M1SS and BC2_uni_R. Processing in the source paper ran as follows. For normalization, 1 million high-quality reads were randomly selected from each sample, with every read carrying a distinct molecular identifier. Instead of being binned into consensus sequences, reads with shared molecular identifiers were discarded. MiTCR, run with a Q25 quality threshold and the strictest error-elimination algorithm, handled CDR3 identification, clonotype clustering and error correction. Lower-bound total TCR beta diversity was estimated with a nonparametric unseen species model using Euler transformation. The raw public data were reprocessed by TCRdb itself: fastp quality trimming at Q25, MiXCR clonotype calling, in-frame beta chains only. Each CDR3 protein gets just one entry, which takes the most common genes and DNA from the rows behind it. These V and J calls derive from TCRdb rather than the authors' analysis. The sample table lists 600,000 or so distinct CDR3 sequences, about 30% of them with a count of one. Around 16% of the sample is taken by the ten largest.

V is trimmed back by 4 bases and J by 5 bases, and the junction contains 7 bases that no gene match accounts for. The germline V gene specifies SGHTS as CDR1 and YDEGEE as CDR2. Reading from cysteine to phenylalanine, the CDR3 counts 14 amino acids. Only the CDR3 DNA is retained, 42 bases long and in frame from the first base. Donors were 39 systemically healthy Caucasian individuals from Russia aged about 6 to 100 years. Ten milliliters of peripheral blood were drawn from each donor into EDTA-treated Vacutainer tubes. Ficoll-Paque density-gradient centrifugation was used to isolate PBMCs, with at least 7 million per sample. Total RNA was extracted from PBMCs with Trizol reagent, with at least 6 micrograms obtained per sample. The percentages of naive CD45RAhigh/CD27high T cells were determined by flow cytometry on a PBMC aliquot from every donor. This sample is part of a study of blood T cells in healthy people across ages (dated by TCRdb to between 2014 and 2017). General notes on the study: In model experiments, template switching captured roughly one uniquely barcoded TCR beta cDNA molecule for every two T cells. The study measured age-related changes in TCR beta repertoire diversity using deep sequencing normalized with unique cDNA molecular identifiers. Four age groups were formed from the donors: young (average 16 years), middle-aged (approximately 40), aged (more than 55) and long-lived (roughly 81). To avoid experimental bias, donors of different ages were spread randomly across the sequencing lanes. For two donors (one aged 18 to 30 and one aged 80 or older), the study analyzed two additional independent replicas of 1 million unique cDNA reads from the same blood draw. Study-wide conclusions, independent of this receptor: Donor CMV infection status was unknown, potentially confounding age-related changes in expanded clonotypes. Compared with the aged group, the long-lived group had more naive CD4+ T cells, fewer expanded clones and increased TCR diversity, a pattern suggesting age selection. Observed TCR beta diversity correlated strongly with the percentage of naive T cells measured by flow cytometry. Estimates of total diversity based on one million sequenced T cells were considered lower bounds and underestimates. As age increased, observed TCR beta diversity per million T cells dropped in a roughly linear way, and a significant reduction was already evident by age about 40. Since profiling was done on bulk unsorted PBMCs, naive and antigen-experienced compartments could not be conclusively compared.

This clonotype was obtained from a woman at least 80 years old in good health. In this chain, TRBV5-8 is recombined with TRBJ2-7; 9 middle bases align to TRBD1. The sample was blood. The CDR3 region has the sequence CASSHRGRGNEQYF. The base sequence is TGTGCCAGCAGCCACAGGGGGCGAGGGAACGAGCAGTACTTC.